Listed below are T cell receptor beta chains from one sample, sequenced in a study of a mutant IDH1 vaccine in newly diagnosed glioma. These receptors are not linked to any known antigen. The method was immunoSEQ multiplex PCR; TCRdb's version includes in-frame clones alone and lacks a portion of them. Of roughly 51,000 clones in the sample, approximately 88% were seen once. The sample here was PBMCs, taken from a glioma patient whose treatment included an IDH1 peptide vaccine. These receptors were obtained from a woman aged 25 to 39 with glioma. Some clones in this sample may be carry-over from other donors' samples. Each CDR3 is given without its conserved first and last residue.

CDR3aa: ASSPGRYEQY
j_gene: TRBJ2-7
v_gene: TRBV18

CDR3aa: ASSTSGPPFNQPQH
j_gene: TRBJ1-5
v_gene: TRBV19

CDR3aa: ASSGENTEAF
j_gene: TRBJ1-1
v_gene: TRBV27

CDR3aa: ASSQAGRLGNQPQH
j_gene: TRBJ1-5
v_gene: TRBV4-1

CDR3aa: ASTSGTLYEQY
j_gene: TRBJ2-7
v_gene: TRBV2

CDR3aa: ASSILTGSYEQY
j_gene: TRBJ2-7
v_gene: TRBV19

CDR3aa: ASSLFRPGHQQETQY
j_gene: TRBJ2-5
v_gene: TRBV7-9

CDR3aa: ASSEAIHRVTEAF
j_gene: TRBJ1-1
v_gene: TRBV6-1

CDR3aa: ASSFTSGETQY
j_gene: TRBJ2-3
v_gene: TRBV5-1

CDR3aa: ASSQGPGSAGELF
j_gene: TRBJ2-2
v_gene: TRBV4-1

CDR3aa: ASRTLTTGPPHTIY
j_gene: TRBJ1-3
v_gene: TRBV2

CDR3aa: SASPDQPQH
j_gene: TRBJ1-5
v_gene: TRBV20-1

CDR3aa: ASSIGQYNEKLF
j_gene: TRBJ1-4
v_gene: TRBV19

CDR3aa: ASSLGVRTGSGELF
j_gene: TRBJ2-2
v_gene: TRBV7-7

CDR3aa: ASSSLGQGDEQY
j_gene: TRBJ2-7
v_gene: TRBV7-7

CDR3aa: ASSQEQAFNYGYT
j_gene: TRBJ1-2
v_gene: TRBV4-1

CDR3aa: ASSLWGSSNQPQH
j_gene: TRBJ1-5
v_gene: TRBV27

CDR3aa: ASSLGGVDYNEQF
j_gene: TRBJ2-1
v_gene: TRBV7-8